This is a list of T cell receptor beta chains from one sample in a study of T cell changes during pregnancy in multiple sclerosis. Sequencing was performed with immunoSEQ multiplex PCR; in TCRdb, only in-frame clones are kept and a portion is missing. The table has 65,000 to 85,000 clones, 80% to 95% seen once. Sequencing was performed on peripheral blood, taken in the second trimester of pregnancy. Every receptor here comes from a female donor with multiple sclerosis, enrolled in a pregnancy study. The CDR3 runs from the conserved cysteine through the conserved F or W. A D gene is named only where the DNA matches it firmly. Size is stated for part of the rows, as once, few or many counts, or as a class when the clone is expanded.

V	J	size	D	CDR3	DNA
TRBV19	TRBJ1-1	NA	NA	CASSIDGRGEAFF	TGTGCCAGTAGTATAGATGGCCGGGGTGAAGCTTTCTTT
TRBV5-1	TRBJ2-2	once	TRBD2	CASSLARGSGPGELFF	TGCGCCAGCAGCTTGGCCCGCGGGAGCGGGCCCGGGGAGCTGTTTTTT
TRBV10-3	TRBJ2-7	NA	TRBD1	CAISGGQIVYF	TGTGCCATCAGTGGGGGACAGATAGTGTACTTC
TRBV30	TRBJ2-3	NA	NA	CAWSVNGAATDTQYF	TGTGCCTGGAGTGTAAATGGGGCTGCCACAGATACGCAGTATTTT
TRBV18	TRBJ1-1	NA	NA	CASSPPDQGNTEAFF	TGTGCCAGCTCACCACCGGATCAGGGGAACACTGAAGCTTTCTTT
TRBV7-8	TRBJ1-1	NA	NA	CASSMQGGEAFF	TGTGCCAGCAGCATGCAAGGGGGTGAAGCTTTCTTT
TRBV7-3	TRBJ2-7	NA	NA	CASSLKQGTYEQYF	TGTGCCAGCAGCCTCAAACAGGGAACCTACGAGCAGTACTTC
TRBV30	TRBJ2-3	NA	NA	CAWSGGDTQYF	TGTGCCTGGAGCGGGGGAGATACGCAGTATTTT
TRBV19	TRBJ1-4	NA	TRBD1	CASTPLRDRLNEKLFF	TGTGCCAGTACCCCACTCCGGGACAGGCTTAATGAAAAACTGTTTTTT
TRBV5-6	TRBJ1-2	NA	TRBD1	CASSPTGSLNYGYTF	TGTGCCAGCAGCCCGACAGGGTCCCTTAACTATGGCTACACCTTC
TRBV2	TRBJ1-4	NA	NA	CASNSQFNEKLFF	TGTGCCAGCAATTCACAGTTTAATGAAAAACTGTTTTTT
TRBV18	TRBJ2-1	NA	NA	CASSLQGDNEQFF	TGTGCCAGCTCCCTACAGGGCGACAATGAGCAGTTCTTC
TRBV5-8	TRBJ2-4	NA	TRBD2	CASSRGVAKNIQYF	TGTGCCAGCAGCCGGGGGGTAGCCAAAAACATTCAGTACTTC
TRBV18	TRBJ1-1	NA	NA	CASHLFGYTEAFF	TGTGCCAGCCACCTTTTCGGGTACACTGAAGCTTTCTTT
TRBV9	TRBJ1-5	NA	TRBD1	CASSGDSFQPQHF	TGTGCCAGCAGCGGGGACAGTTTTCAGCCCCAGCATTTT
TRBV7-6	TRBJ2-3	NA	NA	CASSFYGSTDTQYF	TGTGCCAGCAGCTTTTACGGGAGCACAGATACGCAGTATTTT
TRBV19	TRBJ2-5	NA	TRBD1	CASSPTGGETQYF	TGTGCCAGTAGCCCGACAGGGGGAGAGACCCAGTACTTC
TRBV18	TRBJ2-7	NA	TRBD2	CASSPGRGGSEQYF	TGTGCCAGCTCACCAGGGCGGGGGGGGTCCGAGCAGTACTTC
TRBV5-1	TRBJ2-6	NA	NA	CASSFAGSGANVLTF	TGCGCCAGCAGCTTTGCGGGTTCTGGGGCCAACGTCCTGACTTTC
TRBV5-6	TRBJ2-7	NA	TRBD2	CASSALAGDEQYF	TGTGCCAGCAGCGCCCTAGCGGGAGACGAGCAGTACTTC
TRBV6-1	TRBJ2-7	NA	NA	CASDRDTYYEQYF	TGTGCCAGCGACCGGGACACATACTACGAGCAGTACTTC
TRBV25-1	TRBJ2-1	NA	TRBD2	CASSGGSGRYNEQFF	TGTGCCAGCAGTGGGGGTAGCGGGAGGTACAATGAGCAGTTCTTC
TRBV9	TRBJ2-7	NA	TRBD1	CASSVGGQAYEQYF	TGTGCCAGCAGCGTAGGGGGACAGGCTTACGAGCAGTACTTC
TRBV11-2	TRBJ2-2	NA	NA	CASSRLGSTGELFF	TGTGCCAGCAGCCGCCTAGGGAGCACCGGGGAGCTGTTTTTT
TRBV2	TRBJ1-2	NA	TRBD1	CASSYRTGPSNYGYTF	TGTGCCAGCAGCTACAGGACAGGCCCTTCTAACTATGGCTACACCTTC
TRBV18	TRBJ1-4	NA	NA	CASSPTEVNEKLFF	TGTGCCAGCTCACCGACAGAGGTTAATGAAAAACTGTTTTTT
TRBV11-2	TRBJ2-4	NA	NA	CASSVGGILLAKNIQYF	TGTGCCAGCAGCGTCGGCGGGATTTTACTAGCCAAAAACATTCAGTACTTC
TRBV19	TRBJ1-2	NA	NA	CASSISHYGYTF	TGTGCCAGTAGTATCTCTCACTATGGCTACACCTTC
TRBV10-1	TRBJ2-7	NA	TRBD1	CASRAGTGPTYEQYF	TGCGCCAGCAGAGCCGGGACAGGACCCACCTACGAGCAGTACTTC
TRBV18	TRBJ1-2	NA	NA	CASSPTEGAGRLSGYTF	TGTGCCAGCTCACCAACCGAAGGGGCAGGACGGCTTTCTGGCTACACCTTC
TRBV19	TRBJ1-1	NA	NA	CATSSKGGWLSTEAFF	TGTGCCACTTCTTCCAAGGGGGGGTGGTTGAGCACTGAAGCTTTCTTT
TRBV6-6	TRBJ1-1	NA	TRBD1	CASSSRQGLSMAFF	TGTGCCAGCAGTTCCCGACAGGGATTAAGCATGGCTTTCTTT
TRBV27	TRBJ1-5	NA	NA	CASSLSAGDQPQHF	TGTGCCAGCAGTTTAAGCGCCGGAGATCAGCCCCAGCATTTT
TRBV11-2	TRBJ2-5	once	NA	CASSLRETQYF	TGTGCCAGCAGCTTACGAGAGACCCAGTACTTC
TRBV13	TRBJ1-4	NA	TRBD1	CASSWRQGNEKLFF	TGTGCCAGCAGCTGGCGACAGGGGAATGAAAAACTGTTTTTT
TRBV7-6	TRBJ2-1	NA	TRBD2	CASSTGTSGRAGNNEQFF	TGTGCCAGCAGCACCGGGACTAGCGGGAGGGCCGGTAATAATGAGCAGTTCTTC
TRBV11-3	TRBJ2-2	NA	NA	CASSSTAGELFF	TGTGCCAGCAGCTCAACAGCCGGGGAGCTGTTTTTT
TRBV5-1	TRBJ1-5	NA	TRBD1	CASSLGVRQGARLSNQPQHF	TGCGCCAGCAGCTTGGGGGTCCGACAGGGGGCAAGACTTAGCAATCAGCCCCAGCATTTT
TRBV19	TRBJ2-7	few	NA	CASSTGVGAEQYF	TGTGCCAGTAGTACAGGGGTGGGGGCCGAGCAGTACTTC
TRBV29-1	TRBJ1-3	NA	NA	CSVAGFSGNTIYF	TGCAGCGTTGCCGGGTTCTCTGGAAACACCATATATTTT
TRBV4-1	TRBJ2-6	once	NA	CASSQDMGGTGANVLTF	TGCGCCAGCAGCCAAGATATGGGGGGAACTGGGGCCAACGTCCTGACTTTC
TRBV12-5	TRBJ1-1	NA	NA	CASGFERARNTEAFF	TGTGCTAGTGGTTTTGAGAGGGCGCGGAACACTGAAGCTTTCTTT
TRBV5-8	TRBJ2-5	NA	NA	CASSLAGQSQSLQETQYF	TGTGCCAGCAGCCTGGCGGGACAGAGTCAAAGCCTCCAAGAGACCCAGTACTTC
TRBV29-1	TRBJ1-1	NA	TRBD1	CSSGDRRYEAFF	TGCAGCTCCGGGGACAGACGCTATGAAGCTTTCTTT
TRBV5-5	TRBJ1-4	NA	NA	CASSPGTRRSLELFF	TGTGCCAGCAGCCCCGGGACAAGGCGAAGTTTGGAACTGTTTTTT
TRBV5-5	TRBJ2-3	NA	NA	CASSLNPPGVSTDTQYF	TGTGCCAGCAGCTTGAATCCTCCAGGGGTGAGCACAGATACGCAGTATTTT